This entry is about one T cell receptor (beta chain). What it binds is unknown. Every patient had relapsed following autologous stem cell transplantation, and cohorts differed in brentuximab vedotin exposure. When best responses were assessed, they were complete response, partial response or progressive disease. These data originate in a study of PD-1 blockade in classical Hodgkin lymphoma. Study-level findings and limits: Reports indicated that newly diagnosed patients had lower baseline TCR diversity than healthy donors did. While CD8+ TCR diversity did not rise significantly by C4D1, CD4+ TCR diversity did. Complete responders' diversity at baseline resembled that of newly diagnosed patients.

Here immunoSEQ multiplex PCR was the method, and the copy in TCRdb shows in-frame clones only, minus some. The sample consists of 12,000 or so clones, about 80% of them appearing once. From germline, CDR1 is SGHRS and CDR2 YFSETQ. Unmatched junction bases numbered 7, after V lost 0 bases and J lost 4 bases. The CDR3 has 16 residues. The chain carries TRBV5-1 and TRBJ1-3, with 7 bases lining up with TRBD1. This material consisted of peripheral blood mononuclear cells (PBMCs), taken at baseline. The source of this sequence is a human donor with classical Hodgkin lymphoma. The CDR3 DNA reads as TGCGCCAGCAGCTTGGAATTAACAGGGGACGGAAACACCATATATTTT. Its translation: CASSLELTGDGNTIYF.